This TCR beta chain was found in a study of identical twins. TCRdb re-called the 5' RACE reads through MiXCR, storing one row per CDR3 protein. The table has around 250,000 distinct CDR3 sequences, about 8% seen once. V gave up 4 bases and J gave up 6 bases; unmatched junction bases: 5. The CDR3 spans 14 residues. Germline values: CDR1 SGHAT, CDR2 FQNNGV. Separately, the same data were catalogued under a study of yellow fever vaccine responses in identical twins.

This sequence was found in a woman under 30 in good health. Input material: CD8+ T cells sorted from blood. The chain links TRBV11-2 to TRBJ1-1; TRBD1 agrees at 10 bases. The chain's CDR3 is CASSYRDRGPEAFF. Written as DNA, the CDR3 is TGTGCCAGCAGCTACCGGGACAGGGGCCCTGAAGCTTTCTTT.